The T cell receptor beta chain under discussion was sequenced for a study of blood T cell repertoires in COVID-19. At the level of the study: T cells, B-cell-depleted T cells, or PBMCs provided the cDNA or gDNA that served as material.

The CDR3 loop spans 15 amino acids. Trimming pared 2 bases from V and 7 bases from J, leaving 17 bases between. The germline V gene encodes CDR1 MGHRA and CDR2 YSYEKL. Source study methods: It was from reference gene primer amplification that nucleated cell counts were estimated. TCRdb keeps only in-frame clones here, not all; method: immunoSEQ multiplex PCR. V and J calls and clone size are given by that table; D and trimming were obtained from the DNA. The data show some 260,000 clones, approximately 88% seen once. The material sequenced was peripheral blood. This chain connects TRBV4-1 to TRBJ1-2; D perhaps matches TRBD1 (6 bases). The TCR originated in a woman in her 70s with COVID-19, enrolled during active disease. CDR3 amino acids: CASSQPSGGFGGYTF. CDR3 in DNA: TGCGCCAGCAGCCAACCGTCTGGGGGCTTTGGTGGCTACACCTTC.